Listed below are T cell receptor beta chains from one sample, sequenced in a study of cytomegalovirus exposure and HLA in healthy donors. Assay used: immunoSEQ multiplex PCR; TCRdb lists only in-frame clones, some missing. Of 110,000 to 150,000 clones in the sample, around nine tenths were seen once. What was sequenced was PBMCs. Source of these receptors: a woman under 30 in good health and CMV-seropositive. CDR3s include the opening cysteine and the closing phenylalanine or tryptophan. The D gene is left open where the match is weak. Some rows mark clone size as missing; the rest say once, few, many or name a class of expanded clone.

.,TRBD1,TRBV29-1,TRBJ2-7,CSVEVGAGTGAYEQYF,TGCAGCGTTGAAGTTGGGGCCGGGACAGGGGCCTACGAGCAGTACTTC
.,TRBD2,TRBV28,TRBJ2-1,CASQIIAGTRDNEQFF,TGTGCCAGCCAAATCATTGCCGGGACTAGAGACAATGAGCAGTTCTTC
.,.,TRBV6-1,TRBJ1-4,CASHRGEKLFF,TGTGCCAGCCACCGGGGTGAAAAACTGTTTTTT
.,.,TRBV29-1,TRBJ2-7,CSVTAGPYYEQYF,TGCAGCGTGACGGCGGGGCCATACTACGAGCAGTACTTC
few,.,TRBV9,TRBJ1-2,CASSVGSQDSYTF,TGTGCCAGCAGCGTAGGTAGCCAGGACAGCTACACCTTC
.,.,TRBV7-8,TRBJ2-7,CASSFEYGEKGTYEQYF,TGTGCCAGCAGCTTTGAATACGGGGAGAAAGGAACTTACGAGCAGTACTTC
once,.,TRBV7-8,TRBJ2-7,CASSLAPDSYEQYF,TGTGCCAGCAGCTTAGCCCCCGACAGCTACGAGCAGTACTTC
.,TRBD1,TRBV13,TRBJ2-7,CASSGHTGASPYEQYF,TGTGCCAGCAGCGGACACACAGGGGCGAGTCCCTACGAGCAGTACTTC
.,TRBD2,TRBV30,TRBJ2-3,CAWRLAGGRDTQYF,TGTGCCTGGAGACTAGCGGGCGGCAGGGATACGCAGTATTTT
.,TRBD1,TRBV2,TRBJ1-1,CASKKRTGETEAFF,TGTGCCAGCAAGAAGAGGACAGGGGAGACTGAAGCTTTCTTT
once,.,TRBV11-2,TRBJ2-2,CASSFGPGRVTGELFF,TGTGCCAGCAGCTTCGGACCGGGAAGGGTCACCGGGGAGCTGTTTTTT
.,TRBD1,TRBV2,TRBJ1-3,CASKGTVSGNTIYF,TGTGCCAGCAAGGGGACAGTCTCTGGAAACACCATATATTTT
.,.,TRBV4-2,TRBJ1-3,CASSQESRTYSGNTIYF,TGTGCCAGCAGCCAAGAGTCCAGGACTTACTCTGGAAACACCATATATTTT
.,.,TRBV10-3,TRBJ2-2,CAMSSGTGNTGELFF,TGTGCCATGAGTTCCGGGACTGGGAACACCGGGGAGCTGTTTTTT
.,.,TRBV18,TRBJ2-5,CASSSLLGIQETQYF,TGTGCCAGCTCATCGCTGCTGGGCATACAAGAGACCCAGTACTTC
once,TRBD2,TRBV6-1,TRBJ2-3,CASSEGRTSGGHTDTQYF,TGTGCCAGCAGTGAAGGCCGGACTAGCGGGGGGCACACAGATACGCAGTATTTT
.,.,TRBV7-9,TRBJ1-1,CASSKPRDGNTEAFF,TGTGCCAGCAGCAAACCCAGGGATGGAAACACTGAAGCTTTCTTT
.,.,TRBV7-9,TRBJ1-2,CASSSTPEDRFYGYTF,TGTGCCAGCAGCTCTACCCCGGAAGACAGGTTCTATGGCTACACCTTC
.,.,TRBV7-2,TRBJ1-2,CASSLARDLRARGYTF,TGTGCCAGCAGCTTAGCCCGGGATCTAAGGGCCCGTGGCTACACCTTC
.,TRBD1,TRBV7-3,TRBJ2-2,CASSLGTGVAELFF,TGTGCCAGCAGCTTAGGGACAGGGGTGGCAGAGCTGTTTTTT
.,.,TRBV11-1,TRBJ2-1,CASSLNAGWNEQFF,TGTGCCAGCAGCTTAAATGCAGGGTGGAATGAGCAGTTCTTC
.,.,TRBV10-3,TRBJ2-1,CAISSDREFNEQFF,TGTGCCATCAGCTCAGACAGAGAGTTTAATGAGCAGTTCTTC
few,TRBD1,TRBV2,TRBJ1-6,CASRQGANSPLHF,TGTGCCAGCAGACAGGGGGCAAATTCACCCCTCCACTTT
.,TRBD1,TRBV29-1,TRBJ1-4,CSVVDRKNEKLFF,TGCAGCGTCGTGGACAGGAAAAATGAAAAACTGTTTTTT
.,.,TRBV4-3,TRBJ2-1,CASSQDRLTNEQFF,TGCGCCAGCAGCCAAGATAGACTAACTAATGAGCAGTTCTTC
.,TRBD2,TRBV27,TRBJ2-1,CASSFYGTSGMREQFF,TGTGCCAGCAGTTTTTACGGGACTAGCGGGATGAGGGAGCAGTTCTTC